This T cell receptor (beta chain) came from a study of T cells after yellow fever vaccination. V was trimmed by 0 bases and J by 6 bases, leaving 9 bases between them. CDR1 and CDR2 from the germline V gene are DFQATT and SNEGSKA (reference sequence). The CDR3 runs 13 residues. TCRdb called the 5' RACE reads again in MiXCR, with one record for every CDR3 protein. Of fewer than 350,000 distinct CDR3 sequences listed, roughly 4.3% are singletons. This clonotype was observed at least ten times. The rearrangement joins TRBV20-1 to TRBJ1-5, with D perhaps matching TRBD1 (5 bases). The material sequenced was PBMCs, taken 15 days after the yellow fever booster vaccination. The sequence was obtained from a man aged 18-30 years who received the YFV17D yellow fever vaccine. CDR3 protein: CSAREGLAQPQHF. The CDR3 DNA follows: TGCAGTGCTAGAGAGGGGCTAGCTCAGCCCCAGCATTTT.